These 27 T cell receptor beta chains came from one sample sequenced in a study of CD8 T cells in Susac syndrome. The authors reverse transcribed roughly 0.5 to 1 ug RNA with random hexamers. Via MiXCR, TCRdb re-called the immunoSEQ multiplex PCR reads, giving one row per CDR3 protein. The sample yields a few hundred thousand distinct CDR3 sequences, approximately 94% seen once. Source material: CD4+ T cells from PBMCs. These receptors came from a human donor with Susac syndrome.

The chain carries TRBV20-1 and TRBJ1-1, with D hard to call. The germline V and J ends were trimmed by 6 bases and 13 bases, with 15 bases remaining between them. CDR1 and CDR2 (germline): DFQATT, SNEGSKA (reference sequence). This CDR3 spans 10 amino acids. The CDR3 nucleotides are TGCAGTGCGGGCCCCGGCGATGGTTTCTTT. Amino acids: CSAGPGDGFF.

The J gene is TRBJ2-5, the V gene TRBV25-1; 7 bases line up with TRBD2. Germline V lookup: CDR1 MGHDK, CDR2 SYGVNS. There are 17 residues in the CDR3. Trimming cost V 0 bases and J 4 bases; bases outside gene matches: 11. CDR3 amino acids: CASSEYRGTGEGETQYF. DNA for the CDR3: TGTGCCAGCAGTGAATATAGGGGTACGGGGGAGGGAGAGACCCAGTACTTC. Drawing the rest from reference TRBV25-1 and TRBJ2-5, the complete variable domain is EADIYQTPRYLVIGTGKKITLECSQTMGHDKMYWYQQDPGMELHLIHYSYGVNSTEKGDLSSESTVSRIRTEHFPLTLESARPSHTSQYLCASSEYRGTGEGETQYFGPGTRLLVL.

The rearrangement uses TRBV5-1 and TRBJ1-6; 7 bases fit TRBD1. The V gene's germline CDR1 is SGHRS and CDR2 YFSETQ. The ends lost 3 bases at V and 7 bases at J; junction bases unmatched: 7. The length of the CDR3 is 15 residues. The CDR3 coding sequence is TGCGCCAGCAGCTCAATGCAGGGGGGCAATTCACCCCTCCACTTT. It translates to CASSSMQGGNSPLHF.

This clonotype showed up just once. Compared with germline, one end of the junction differs, possibly owing to a read error. V and J are TRBV20-1 and TRBJ1-1; 7 nucleotides line up with TRBD1. CDR3 length: 15 amino acids. Germline values: CDR1 DFQATT, CDR2 SNEGSKA (reference sequence). This CDR3 is CSARGDSAMNTEVFF. The DNA of the CDR3 is TGCAGTGCTAGAGGGGACAGCGCTATGAACACTGAAGTTTTCTTT.

The rearrangement uses TRBV5-6 and TRBJ1-4, with unresolved D. Germline V gene data show CDR1 as SGHDT and CDR2 as YYEEEE. The length of the CDR3 is 13 residues. Trimming left V 2 bases short and J 8 bases short, with 10 bases between. Here the CDR3 DNA reads TGTGCCAGCAGCTTCGTAGCGAGAGAAAAACTGTTTTTT. It codes for CASSFVAREKLFF.

CDR3 coding DNA: TGTGCCAGCAGCGACAGTCCGGGAGGCTCTGGGGCCAACGTCCTGACTTTC. Translated: CASSDSPGGSGANVLTF. V and J are TRBV6-1 and TRBJ2-6; 7 positions agree with TRBD2. Trimming at V came to 6 bases and at J to 0 bases, leaving 8 bases not matched to a gene. The CDR3 length is 17 residues. Per germline, CDR1 MNHNS and CDR2 SASEGT.

The chain combines TRBV7-9 with TRBJ1-2; 7 bases fit TRBD1. Germline CDR1 SEHNR, CDR2 FQNEAQ (reference sequence). This CDR3 is 14 amino acids long. With 8 bases clipped from V and 8 bases from J, the junction kept 14 bases outside the gene matches. The CDR3 DNA sequence: TGTGCCAGCGATAGAGGGGAGACAGGGCTCGGCTACACCTTC. This translates into CASDRGETGLGYTF.

The chain is built from TRBV6-2 or TRBV6-3 and TRBJ2-1, with a possible D match to TRBD2 (7 bases). Germline values: CDR1 MNHEY, CDR2 SVGEGT. V lost 2 bases and J lost 15, with 14 bases in between. The CDR3 loop spans 12 amino acids. CDR3 amino acids: CASSYKGGGLFF. In DNA, the CDR3 is TGTGCCAGCAGTTACAAGGGGGGGGGCCTGTTCTTC.

The genes are TRBV10-3 and TRBJ2-3; weak D call: TRBD2 (6 bases). Deletions cut 9 bases from V and 6 bases from J, with 10 bases between. CDR1 is ENHRY and CDR2 is SYGVKD in the germline V gene. The CDR3 is 11 residues long. The CDR3 spells CAIGDSDTQYF. In DNA, the CDR3 is TGTGCCATTGGGGACTCGGATACGCAGTATTTT.

The CDR3 loop reads CASSDTGNQPQHF. The CDR3 DNA follows: TGTGCCAGCAGTGACACAGGGAATCAGCCCCAGCATTTT. The genes are TRBV12-3 or TRBV12-4 and TRBJ1-5, with D perhaps TRBD1 (6 bases). The CDR3 consists of 13 residues. V gave up 5 bases and J gave up 4 bases, with 9 bases separating them.

This sequence joins TRBV10-3 and TRBJ2-5, with D maybe TRBD2 (5 bases). CDR1 and CDR2 from the germline V gene are ENHRY and SYGVKD. CDR3 size: 13 residues. The ends were cut back, 6 bases at V and 3 bases at J, with 11 bases in the middle. The CDR3 region has the DNA TGTGCCATCAGCCCGACGGAGGAAGAGACCCAGTACTTC. It specifies CAISPTEEETQYF.

The gene calls are TRBV9 and TRBJ1-3; no clear D gene. The germline V gene has CDR1 SGDLS and CDR2 YYNGEE. Trimming removed 0 bases at V and 4 bases at J, with 14 bases between. The CDR3 runs 16 residues. This CDR3 reads CASSVEVTGSGNTIYF. The CDR3 DNA reads as TGTGCCAGCAGCGTAGAGGTCACCGGATCGGGAAACACCATATATTTT.

This clonotype has just a few counts. The V and J genes are TRBV28 and TRBJ2-4, with D maybe TRBD2 (6 bases). Per the germline V gene, CDR1 is MDHEN and CDR2 is SYDVKM. CDR3 size: 16 residues. V shed 6 bases and J shed 4 bases, with 19 bases lying between them. The CDR3 reads CASSSGTGFAKNIQYF. In nucleotides, the CDR3 is TGTGCCAGCAGCTCCGGGACTGGTTTTGCGAAAAACATTCAGTACTTC.

The V gene is TRBV30, the J gene TRBJ1-5; 9 nucleotides match TRBD1. From germline, CDR1 is GTSNPN and CDR2 SVGIG (reference sequence). The CDR3 covers 13 residues. The J segment lost 5 bases and the V segment lost 5 bases, leaving 4 bases of the junction unmatched. CDR3 in DNA: TGTGCCTGGGGGGGGGACAGGGATCAGCCCCAGCATTTT. Translating gives CAWGGDRDQPQHF.

The genes are TRBV30 and TRBJ1-5; TRBD1 agrees at 7 bases. V gave up 2 bases and J gave up 7 bases; unmatched junction bases: 8. The CDR3 is made up of 14 amino acids. Germline V gene sequence: CDR1 GTSNPN, CDR2 SVGIG (reference sequence). DNA of the CDR3: TGTGCCTGGAGTCGTATGGGACAGCGCCAGCCCCAGCATTTT. Translation: CAWSRMGQRQPQHF.

V and J are TRBV3-1 and TRBJ1-1, with a weak D call TRBD1 (5 bases). The CDR3 spans 15 residues. Trimming shortened V by 0 bases and J by 8 bases, and 16 bases separated the two germline ends. Looked up from germline, CDR1 is LGHDT and CDR2 is YNNKEL (reference sequence). The DNA of the CDR3 is TGTGCCAGCAGCCAAGATCTGACAGCCCAACTAGAAGCTTTCTTT. This encodes CASSQDLTAQLEAFF.

The rearrangement uses TRBV30 and TRBJ2-6; D could derive from TRBD1 or TRBD2 (5 bases each). Germline values: CDR1 GTSNPN, CDR2 SVGIG (reference sequence). Trimming stripped 7 bases from V and 1 base from J, with 8 bases between. The CDR3 extends over 13 amino acids. CDR3 DNA: TGTGCCTCGGGGACGTCTGGGGCCAACGTCCTGACTTTC. This encodes CASGTSGANVLTF.

CDR3 sequence reads: CASGGPDPGKETQYF. Written as DNA, the CDR3 is TGTGCCAGCGGGGGACCAGACCCTGGGAAAGAGACCCAGTACTTC. This sequence joins TRBV28 and TRBJ2-5; D assignment may be TRBD1 or TRBD2 (5 bases each). Germline V gene sequence: CDR1 MDHEN, CDR2 SYDVKM. The V gene lost 8 bases and the J gene lost 3 bases, with 19 bases spanning the gap. The CDR3 runs 15 residues.

The rearrangement links TRBV29-1 to TRBJ1-3; D remains ambiguous. Germline CDR1 reads SQVTM; CDR2 reads ANQGSEA. Trimming stripped 4 bases from V and 1 base from J, with 5 bases between. The CDR3 runs 12 residues. The CDR3 bases are TGCAGCGTTGGAGGGTCTGGAAACACCATATATTTT. It translates to CSVGGSGNTIYF.

J is TRBJ1-5 and V is TRBV20-1, with 8 bases identical to TRBD1. CDR1 and CDR2 (germline): DFQATT, SNEGSKA (reference sequence). J was trimmed by 13 bases and V by 6 bases; bases with no gene match: 14. This CDR3 comprises 13 residues. CDR3 nucleotide sequence: TGCAGTGCCACAATGACAGGGGAGCGGGGTCAGCATTTT. Its translation: CSATMTGERGQHF.

The chain carries TRBV28 and TRBJ2-1, with a tentative D call TRBD2 (5 bases). Deletions cut 5 bases from V and 5 bases from J, with 19 bases between. Germline assignment: CDR1 MDHEN and CDR2 SYDVKM. The CDR3 length is 16 residues. The CDR3 is CASSVTLGRLNNEQFF. DNA for the CDR3: TGTGCCAGCAGTGTCACCCTCGGACGACTAAACAATGAGCAGTTCTTC.

The rearrangement joins TRBV6-5 to TRBJ2-1; 15 bases line up with TRBD2. This CDR3 spans 19 amino acids. The germline gives CDR1 MNHEY, CDR2 SVGAGI. Trimming removed 4 bases from V and 0 bases from J; junction bases left unmatched: 7. This chain's CDR3 is CASSSRTSGGVVSYNEQFF. The CDR3 DNA follows: TGTGCCAGCAGTTCGAGGACTAGCGGGGGGGTGGTCTCCTACAATGAGCAGTTCTTC.

The chain joins TRBV11-2 to TRBJ1-1; the match to TRBD1 covers 9 bases. This CDR3 spans 16 amino acids. Per germline, CDR1 SGHAT and CDR2 FQNNGV. The J segment lost 4 bases and the V segment lost 4 bases, leaving 10 bases of the junction unmatched. DNA of the CDR3: TGTGCCAGCAGCTCCGGACAGGGGAAGTCCCCCACTGAAGCTTTCTTT. It encodes CASSSGQGKSPTEAFF.

The chain has TRBV11-3 and TRBJ2-1, with a possible D match to TRBD2 (6 bases). The ends were cut back, 4 bases at V and 3 bases at J, with 16 bases in the middle. CDR3 length: 16 amino acids. CDR1 is SGHNT, CDR2 YENEEA, per germline. CDR3 sequence: CASSSVGLANYNEQFF. CDR3 in DNA: TGTGCCAGCAGCTCTGTCGGGCTAGCGAACTACAATGAGCAGTTCTTC.

The DNA for the CDR3 is TGCGCCAGCAGCTTCGGGACAGGGGAAGTGGCCGGGGAGCTGTTTTTT. Amino acids: CASSFGTGEVAGELFF. This chain connects TRBV4-1 to TRBJ2-2; TRBD1 matches at 10 bases. The CDR3 is 16 amino acids. V gave up 5 bases and J gave up 6 bases; unmatched junction bases: 9. CDR1 and CDR2 (germline): MGHRA, YSYEKL.

This chain joins TRBV10-3 and TRBJ2-1; possibly TRBD2 for D (5 bases). Trimming took off 6 bases at V and 6 bases at J, with 9 bases between the two ends. Germline V CDR1 and CDR2: ENHRY, SYGVKD. CDR3 length: 12 amino acids. The CDR3 spells CAISGVINEQFF. The CDR3 DNA is TGTGCCATCAGCGGGGTCATCAATGAGCAGTTCTTC.

The rearrangement uses TRBV15 and TRBJ1-5; 7 bases are shared with TRBD1. Looked up from germline, CDR1 is LNHNV and CDR2 is YYDKDF (reference sequence). The CDR3 sequence is 16 residues long. J gave up 4 bases and V 0 bases, and 6 bases lay outside the gene matches. CDR3 coding DNA: TGTGCCACCAGCAGAGATCCGACAGGGTATAATCAGCCCCAGCATTTT. Its translation is CATSRDPTGYNQPQHF. The complete variable domain, with remaining parts taken from reference TRBV15 and TRBJ1-5, reads DAMVIQNPRYQVTQFGKPVTLSCSQTLNHNVMYWYQQKSSQAPKLLFHYYDKDFNNEADTPDNFQSRRPNTSFCFLDIRSPGLGDTAMYLCATSRDPTGYNQPQHFGDGTRLSIL.